The following is a TCR beta chain sequence with its context. The antigen is not known. Sequenced by immunoSEQ multiplex PCR; TCRdb stores in-frame clones only, minus some. The sample includes approximately 160,000 clones, 85% to 95% of them seen just once. V lost 10 bases, J lost 1 base, and 10 bases lay in between. Germline V gives CDR1 ENHRY, CDR2 SYGVKD. This CDR3 region has 12 residues. These data are taken from a study of T cell responses to AZD1222 COVID-19 vaccine. The study's findings and limits: The sample set comprised mostly white British donors with more females, and clonal diversity was possibly underestimated. The study found Spike-specific TCR breadth and depth rose after two AZD1222 doses. Sampling captured repertoires only after the peak T cell response.

The rearrangement uses TRBV10-3 and TRBJ1-1; D not certain. The clonotype originates from an adult in good health. The material sequenced was peripheral blood, taken on day 0 of AZD1222 vaccination. The CDR3 protein is CASAQPNTEAFF. As DNA, the CDR3 is TGTGCCAGCGCCCAACCGAACACTGAAGCTTTCTTT.